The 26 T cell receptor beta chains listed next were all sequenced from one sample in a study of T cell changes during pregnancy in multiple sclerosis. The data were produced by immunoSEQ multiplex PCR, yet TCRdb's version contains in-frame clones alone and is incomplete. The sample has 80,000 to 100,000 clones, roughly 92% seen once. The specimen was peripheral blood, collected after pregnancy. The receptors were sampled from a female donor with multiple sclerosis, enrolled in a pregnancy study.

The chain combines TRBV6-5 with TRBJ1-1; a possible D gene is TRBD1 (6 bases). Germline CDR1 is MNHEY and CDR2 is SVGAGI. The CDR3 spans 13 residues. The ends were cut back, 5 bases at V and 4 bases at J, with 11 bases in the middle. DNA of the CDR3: TGTGCCAGCAGTAACGGACAGAGCACTGAAGCTTTCTTT. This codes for CASSNGQSTEAFF.

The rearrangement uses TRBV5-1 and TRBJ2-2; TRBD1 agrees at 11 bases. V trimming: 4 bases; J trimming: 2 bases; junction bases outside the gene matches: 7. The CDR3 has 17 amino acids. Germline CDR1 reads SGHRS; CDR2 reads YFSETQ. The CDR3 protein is CASSTGQGGTNTGELFF. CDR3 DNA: TGCGCCAGCAGCACGGGACAGGGGGGGACCAACACCGGGGAGCTGTTTTTT.

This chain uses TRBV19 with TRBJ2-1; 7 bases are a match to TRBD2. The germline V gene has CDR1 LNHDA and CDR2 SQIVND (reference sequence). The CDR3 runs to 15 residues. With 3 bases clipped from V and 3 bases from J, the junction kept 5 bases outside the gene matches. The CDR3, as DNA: TGTGCCAGTAGTATGGACGGGGGGTTCTACAATGAGCAGTTCTTC. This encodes CASSMDGGFYNEQFF.

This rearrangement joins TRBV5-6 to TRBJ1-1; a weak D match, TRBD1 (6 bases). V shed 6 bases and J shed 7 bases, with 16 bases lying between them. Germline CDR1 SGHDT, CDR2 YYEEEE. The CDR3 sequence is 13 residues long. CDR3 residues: CASTLGGRGEAFF. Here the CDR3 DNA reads TGTGCCAGCACTCTGGGGGGGCGGGGTGAAGCTTTCTTT. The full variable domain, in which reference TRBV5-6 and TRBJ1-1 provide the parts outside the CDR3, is DAGVTQSPTHLIKTRGQQVTLRCSPKSGHDTVSWYQQALGQGPQFIFQYYEEEERQRGNFPDRFSGHQFPNYSSELNVNALLLGDSALYLCASTLGGRGEAFFGQGTRLTVV.

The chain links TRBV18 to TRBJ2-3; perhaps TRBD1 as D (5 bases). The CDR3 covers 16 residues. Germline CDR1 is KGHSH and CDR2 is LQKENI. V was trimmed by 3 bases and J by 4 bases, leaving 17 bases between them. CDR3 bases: TGTGCCAGCTCACCGATCGCAGGGAAGTTCGCAGATACGCAGTATTTT. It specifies CASSPIAGKFADTQYF. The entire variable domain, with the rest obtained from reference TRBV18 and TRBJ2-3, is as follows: NAGVMQNPRHLVRRRGQEARLRCSPMKGHSHVYWYRQLPEEGLKFMVYLQKENIIDESGMPKERFSAEFPKEGPSILRIQQVVRGDSAAYFCASSPIAGKFADTQYFGPGTRLTVL.

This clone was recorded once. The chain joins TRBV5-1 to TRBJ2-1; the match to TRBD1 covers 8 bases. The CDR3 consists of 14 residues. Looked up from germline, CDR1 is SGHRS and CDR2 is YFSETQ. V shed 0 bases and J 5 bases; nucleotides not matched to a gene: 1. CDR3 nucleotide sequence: TGCGCCAGCAGCTTGGGGGGACAGGACAATGAGCAGTTCTTC. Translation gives CASSLGGQDNEQFF.

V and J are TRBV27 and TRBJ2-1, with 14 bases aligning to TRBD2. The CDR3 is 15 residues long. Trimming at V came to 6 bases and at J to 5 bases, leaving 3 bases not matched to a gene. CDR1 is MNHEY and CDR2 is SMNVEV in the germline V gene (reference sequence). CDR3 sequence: CASRLTSGRDNEQFF. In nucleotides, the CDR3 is TGTGCCAGCAGACTGACTAGCGGGAGGGACAATGAGCAGTTCTTC.

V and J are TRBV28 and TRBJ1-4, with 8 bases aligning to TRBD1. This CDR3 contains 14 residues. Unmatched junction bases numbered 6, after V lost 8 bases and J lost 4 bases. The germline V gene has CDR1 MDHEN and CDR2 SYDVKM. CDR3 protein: CASGQGLFNEKLFF. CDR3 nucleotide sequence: TGTGCCAGCGGACAGGGCCTCTTTAATGAAAAACTGTTTTTT.

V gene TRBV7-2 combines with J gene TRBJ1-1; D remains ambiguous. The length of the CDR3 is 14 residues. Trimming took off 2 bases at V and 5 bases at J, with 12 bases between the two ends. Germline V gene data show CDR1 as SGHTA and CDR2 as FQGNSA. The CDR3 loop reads CASSLNGPGTEAFF. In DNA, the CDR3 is TGTGCCAGCAGCTTAAATGGGCCGGGAACTGAAGCTTTCTTT.

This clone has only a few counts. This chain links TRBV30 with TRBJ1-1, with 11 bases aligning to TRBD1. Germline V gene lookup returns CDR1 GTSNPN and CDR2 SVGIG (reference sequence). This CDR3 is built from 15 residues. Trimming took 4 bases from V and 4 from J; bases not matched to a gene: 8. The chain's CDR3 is CAWTWTGGLSTEAFF. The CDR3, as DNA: TGTGCCTGGACCTGGACAGGGGGCTTGAGCACTGAAGCTTTCTTT.

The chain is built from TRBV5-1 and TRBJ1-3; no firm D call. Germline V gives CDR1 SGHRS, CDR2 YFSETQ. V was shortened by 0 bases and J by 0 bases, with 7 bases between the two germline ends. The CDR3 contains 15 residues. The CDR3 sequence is CASSLDQLSGNTIYF. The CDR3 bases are TGCGCCAGCAGCTTGGATCAACTCTCTGGAAACACCATATATTTT. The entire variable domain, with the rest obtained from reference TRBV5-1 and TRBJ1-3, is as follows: KAGVTQTPRYLIKTRGQQVTLSCSPISGHRSVSWYQQTPGQGLQFLFEYFSETQRNKGNFPGRFSGRQFSNSRSEMNVSTLELGDSALYLCASSLDQLSGNTIYFGEGSWLTVV.

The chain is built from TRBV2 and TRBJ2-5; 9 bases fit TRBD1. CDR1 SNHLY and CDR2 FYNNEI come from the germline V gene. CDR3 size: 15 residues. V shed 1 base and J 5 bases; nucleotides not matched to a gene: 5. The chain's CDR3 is CASSEVGQGPETQYF. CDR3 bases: TGTGCCAGCAGTGAAGTAGGACAGGGGCCGGAGACCCAGTACTTC.

The CDR3 DNA is TGTGCCAGCTGCTTCACGAACTACCTCGAGAATGAGCAGTTCTTC. Protein product: CASCFTNYLENEQFF. The chain carries TRBV27 and TRBJ2-1, with unresolved D. Between the trimmed V and J ends, which lost 8 bases and 7 bases, there was a span of 21 bases. The CDR3 runs to 15 residues. Germline CDR1 MNHEY, CDR2 SMNVEV (reference sequence).

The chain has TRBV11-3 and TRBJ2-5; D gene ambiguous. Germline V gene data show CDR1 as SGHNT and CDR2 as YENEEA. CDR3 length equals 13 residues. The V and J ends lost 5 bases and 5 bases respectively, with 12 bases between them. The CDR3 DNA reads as TGTGCCAGCAGCCCCGAGAATGAGGAGACCCAGTACTTC. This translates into CASSPENEETQYF. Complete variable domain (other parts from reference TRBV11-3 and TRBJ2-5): EAGVVQSPRYKIIEKKQPVAFWCNPISGHNTLYWYLQNLGQGPELLIRYENEEAVDDSQLPKDRFSAERLKGVDSTLKIQPAELGDSAVYLCASSPENEETQYFGPGTRLLVL.

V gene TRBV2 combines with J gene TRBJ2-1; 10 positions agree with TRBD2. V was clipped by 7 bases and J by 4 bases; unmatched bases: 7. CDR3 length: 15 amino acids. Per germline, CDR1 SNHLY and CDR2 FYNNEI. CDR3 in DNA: TGTGCCAGCACCGGAGCGGGAGGGCGATACAATGAGCAGTTCTTC. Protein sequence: CASTGAGGRYNEQFF.

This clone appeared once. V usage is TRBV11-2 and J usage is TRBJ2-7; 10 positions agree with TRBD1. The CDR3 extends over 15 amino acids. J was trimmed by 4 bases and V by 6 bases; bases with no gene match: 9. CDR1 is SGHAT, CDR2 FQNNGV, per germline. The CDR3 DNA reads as TGTGCCAGCAGAACAGGACGGGGACAGGGGTACGAGCAGTACTTC. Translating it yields CASRTGRGQGYEQYF.

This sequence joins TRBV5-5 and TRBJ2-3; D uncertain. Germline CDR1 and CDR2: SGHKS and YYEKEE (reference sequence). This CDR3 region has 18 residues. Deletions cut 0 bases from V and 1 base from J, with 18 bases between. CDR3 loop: CASSLARILNSGTDTQYF. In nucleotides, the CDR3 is TGTGCCAGCAGCTTGGCCCGCATCTTAAACTCGGGCACAGATACGCAGTATTTT.

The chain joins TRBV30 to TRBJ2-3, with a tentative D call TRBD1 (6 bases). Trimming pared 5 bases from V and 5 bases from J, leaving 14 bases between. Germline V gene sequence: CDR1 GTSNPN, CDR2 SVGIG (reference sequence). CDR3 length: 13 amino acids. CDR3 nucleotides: TGTGCCTGGGGTCGACAGGTAGGAGATACGCAGTATTTT. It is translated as CAWGRQVGDTQYF.

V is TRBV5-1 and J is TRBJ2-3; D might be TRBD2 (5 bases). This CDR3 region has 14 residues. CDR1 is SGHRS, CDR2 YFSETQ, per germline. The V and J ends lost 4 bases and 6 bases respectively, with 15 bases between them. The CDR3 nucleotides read TGCGCCAGCAGCCCAACCACTAGTGCCGATACGCAGTATTTT. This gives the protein CASSPTTSADTQYF.

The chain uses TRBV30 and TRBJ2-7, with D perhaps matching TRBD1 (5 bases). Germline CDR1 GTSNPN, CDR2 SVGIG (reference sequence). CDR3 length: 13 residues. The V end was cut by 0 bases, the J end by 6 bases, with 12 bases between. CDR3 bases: TGTGCCTGGAGTGTAAAGGGGTTCCTCGAGCAGTACTTC. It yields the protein CAWSVKGFLEQYF.

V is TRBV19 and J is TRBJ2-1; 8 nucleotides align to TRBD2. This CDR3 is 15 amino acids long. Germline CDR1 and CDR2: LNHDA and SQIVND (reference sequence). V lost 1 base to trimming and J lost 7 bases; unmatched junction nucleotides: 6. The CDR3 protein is CASSIVGSGNNEQFF. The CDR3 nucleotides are TGTGCCAGTAGTATAGTCGGTAGCGGGAATAATGAGCAGTTCTTC.

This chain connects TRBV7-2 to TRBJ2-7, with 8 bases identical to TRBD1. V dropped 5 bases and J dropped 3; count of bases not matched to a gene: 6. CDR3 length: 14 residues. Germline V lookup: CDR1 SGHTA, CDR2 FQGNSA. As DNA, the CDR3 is TGTGCCAGCAGCCCGCGAGACAGGGGCTACGAGCAGTACTTC. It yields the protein CASSPRDRGYEQYF. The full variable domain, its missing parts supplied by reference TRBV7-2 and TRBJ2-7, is GAGVSQSPSNKVTEKGKDVELRCDPISGHTALYWYRQSLGQGLEFLIYFQGNSAPDKSGLPSDRFSAERTGGSVSTLTIQRTQQEDSAVYLCASSPRDRGYEQYFGPGTRLTVT.

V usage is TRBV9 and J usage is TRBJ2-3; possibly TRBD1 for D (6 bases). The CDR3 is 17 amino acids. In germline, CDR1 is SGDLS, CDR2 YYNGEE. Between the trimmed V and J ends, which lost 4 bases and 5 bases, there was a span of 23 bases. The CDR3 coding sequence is TGTGCCAGCAGCCAGAGTGGTGCCCAGGGGCCGGTAGATACGCAGTATTTT. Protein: CASSQSGAQGPVDTQYF.

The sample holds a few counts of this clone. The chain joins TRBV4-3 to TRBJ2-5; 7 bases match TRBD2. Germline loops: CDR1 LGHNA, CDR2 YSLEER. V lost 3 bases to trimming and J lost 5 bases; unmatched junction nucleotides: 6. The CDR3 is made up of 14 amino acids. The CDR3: CASSQGLTAETQYF. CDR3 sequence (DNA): TGCGCCAGCAGCCAGGGACTAACTGCCGAGACCCAGTACTTC.

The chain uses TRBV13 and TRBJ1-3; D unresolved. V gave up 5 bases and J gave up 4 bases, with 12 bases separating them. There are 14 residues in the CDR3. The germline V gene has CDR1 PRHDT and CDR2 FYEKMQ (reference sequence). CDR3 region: CASSSGLSGNTIYF. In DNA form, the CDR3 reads TGTGCCAGCAGCAGCGGATTATCCGGAAACACCATATATTTT.

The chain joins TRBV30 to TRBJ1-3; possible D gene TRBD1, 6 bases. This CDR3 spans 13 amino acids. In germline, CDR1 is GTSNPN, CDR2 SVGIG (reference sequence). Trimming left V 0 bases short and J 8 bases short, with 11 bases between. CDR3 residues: CAWSVQGRDTIYF. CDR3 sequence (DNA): TGTGCCTGGAGTGTACAGGGTCGGGACACCATATATTTT. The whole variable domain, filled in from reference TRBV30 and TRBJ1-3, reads SQTIHQWPATLVQPVGSPLSLECTVEGTSNPNLYWYRQAAGRGLQLLFYSVGIGQISSEVPQNLSASRPQDRQFILSSKKLLLSDSGFYLCAWSVQGRDTIYFGEGSWLTVV.